This TCR beta chain was captured by sequencing in a study of T cell repertoires in cytomegalovirus infection. About the research overall: In public TCR beta signatures, there were indications of both CMV infection and matching HLA type. Findings and limits, study-wide: Dominating the ex vivo response were TCR beta clonotypes that were CMV-specific and HLA-C-restricted. Cumulative public TCR beta family frequency identified carriers of CMV plus the relevant HLA.

The V and J ends lost 5 bases and 5 bases respectively, with 18 bases between them. Germline V gene lookup returns CDR1 SGHTA and CDR2 FQGTGA. CDR3 length: 15 amino acids. TCRdb analysed the reads with MiXCR anew, one entry per CDR3 protein. Among approximately 490,000 distinct CDR3 sequences, approximately 10% were seen once, and the ten largest hold roughly 10%. This clonotype was seen ten or more times. Its matching antigen is unknown. This receptor was identified in a human donor in good health (CMV status not recorded). Some clones in this sample may be carry-over from other donors' samples. The source material was PBMCs. This sequence joins TRBV7-3 and TRBJ2-5; D might be TRBD2 (6 bases). Here the CDR3 reads CASSGAGRSGETQYF. CDR3 nucleotide sequence: TGTGCCAGCAGCGGGGCCGGGAGATCAGGGGAGACCCAGTACTTC.